A single sample gave rise to the 20 T cell receptor beta chains below, sequenced in a study of T-cell memory formation after mild COVID-19 (dated by TCRdb to the early 2020s). The library was produced with 5' RACE. For sequencing, an Illumina NovaSeq 6000 was employed. TCRdb ran its own pipeline on the public reads, namely fastp trimming at Q25 and MiXCR clone calling, and kept in-frame beta chains. Each CDR3 protein gets just one entry, which takes the most common genes and DNA from the rows behind it. The sample includes a few hundred thousand distinct CDR3 sequences, with 7.5% to 10% observed a single time. The ten top clones hold around 20% of the sample. Specimen: PBMCs or a T cell subset sorted from them (not recorded which). These receptors were obtained from a man aged 18 to 35 who had mild COVID-19 (a few samples of this study predate the infection). The sample titles of this study are shuffled in the database, so cell type and time point are left out; the donor was told from shared clones.

The chain links TRBV7-7 to TRBJ1-3, with no clear D. Trimming pared 4 bases from V and 1 base from J, leaving 11 bases between. Germline V gene data show CDR1 as SSHAT and CDR2 as FNYEAQ (reference sequence). This CDR3 is 15 amino acids long. Written as DNA, the CDR3 is TGTGCCAGCAGCTCAAAGATTGGGTCTGGAAACACCATATATTTT. This translates into CASSSKIGSGNTIYF. Full variable domain (remainder filled in from reference TRBV7-7 and TRBJ1-3): GAGVSQSPRYKVTKRGQDVTLRCDPISSHATLYWYQQALGQGPEFLTYFNYEAQPDKSGLPSDRFSAERPEGSISTLTIQRTEQRDSAMYRCASSSKIGSGNTIYFGEGSWLTVV.

The rearrangement joins TRBV6-5 to TRBJ2-5; tentative D call: TRBD2 (6 bases). V was pared by 6 bases and J by 12 bases, with 17 bases between. This CDR3 comprises 12 residues. Germline V gene sequence: CDR1 MNHEY, CDR2 SVGAGI. The CDR3 here is CASSPNWGVEYF. CDR3 nucleotides: TGTGCCAGCAGCCCTAACTGGGGGGTCGAGTACTTC.

This sequence joins TRBV6-5 and TRBJ2-3, with 7 bases fitting TRBD1. Trimming removed 5 bases from V and 5 bases from J; junction bases left unmatched: 7. This CDR3 contains 14 residues. The V gene's germline CDR1 is MNHEY and CDR2 SVGAGI. CDR3 region: CASSRTGTGDTQYF. The CDR3, as DNA: TGTGCCAGCAGTCGGACAGGAACGGGAGATACGCAGTATTTT.

The chain links TRBV11-2 to TRBJ2-3; D is possibly TRBD2 (5 bases). V lost 2 bases to trimming and J lost 2 bases, with 14 bases between them. The CDR3 sequence is 16 residues long. Germline CDR1 and CDR2: SGHAT and FQNNGV. CDR3 sequence reads: CASSLRGRRLTDTQYF. DNA of the CDR3: TGTGCCAGCAGCTTACGAGGGCGCCGTCTCACAGATACGCAGTATTTT.

This clonotype has more than one count but fewer than ten. V usage is TRBV5-1 and J usage is TRBJ1-1, with a weak D call TRBD1 (5 bases). Trimming stripped 4 bases from V and 8 bases from J, with 30 bases between. This CDR3 spans 18 amino acids. Germline CDR1 SGHRS, CDR2 YFSETQ. CDR3 in DNA: TGCGCCAGCAGCCTAACTAGTTCAGTGGGCAAGGGGCTGGCAGAAGCTTTCTTT. Translating gives CASSLTSSVGKGLAEAFF.

Many counts were recorded for this clonotype. The V and J genes are TRBV5-4 and TRBJ2-7; TRBD1 is a possible D gene (5 bases). CDR3 length: 15 residues. The germline V gene has CDR1 SGHNT and CDR2 YYREEE (reference sequence). Trimming took 1 base from V and 0 from J, leaving 11 bases between them. This CDR3 reads CASSLLDRPSYEQYV. CDR3 bases: TGTGCCAGCAGCTTGCTTGACAGACCCTCCTACGAGCAGTACGTC.

The chain carries TRBV7-2 and TRBJ2-1, with 7 bases identical to TRBD2. The CDR3 sequence is 14 residues long. Unmatched junction bases numbered 6, after V lost 5 bases and J lost 5 bases. Germline V gives CDR1 SGHTA, CDR2 FQGNSA. The CDR3 region is CASSPSGANNEQFF. CDR3 coding DNA: TGTGCCAGCAGCCCGAGCGGGGCCAACAATGAGCAGTTCTTC.

This clonotype was picked up a small number of times. The chain combines TRBV4-1 with TRBJ2-1; D is ambiguous. V lost 1 base and J 5 bases, leaving 21 bases between the germline ends. The CDR3 extends over 18 amino acids. The germline CDR1 and CDR2 sequences are MGHRA and YSYEKL. The CDR3 coding sequence is TGCGCCAGCAGCCAAGTGAATCTTGGATGGGTCGGTGACAATGAGCAGTTCTTC. Its translation is CASSQVNLGWVGDNEQFF.

V is TRBV7-9 and J is TRBJ2-7; 7 bases are a match to TRBD1. Losses at the gene ends were 5 bases for V and 3 bases for J; bases not matched to a gene: 10. Germline assignment: CDR1 SEHNR and CDR2 FQNEAQ (reference sequence). This CDR3 has 15 amino acids. The CDR3 reads CASSRGYRGVYEQYF. The CDR3 nucleotides are TGTGCCAGCAGCCGAGGGTACAGGGGAGTCTACGAGCAGTACTTC.

The chain joins TRBV7-2 to TRBJ2-7, with TRBD2 matching 7 bases. The germline CDR1 and CDR2 sequences are SGHTA and FQGNSA. V trimming: 6 bases; J trimming: 1 base; junction bases outside the gene matches: 6. CDR3 size: 14 residues. In DNA form, the CDR3 reads TGTGCCAGCAGACCCCCGGGGGGTTCCTACGAGCAGTACTTC. Amino acid sequence: CASRPPGGSYEQYF.

This chain links TRBV7-2 with TRBJ1-3; no definite D call. Germline V CDR1 and CDR2: SGHTA, FQGNSA. The ends were cut back, 5 bases at V and 3 bases at J, with 17 bases in the middle. CDR3 size: 16 residues. CDR3 loop: CASSPMPWPGGNTIYF. CDR3 in DNA: TGTGCCAGCAGCCCAATGCCGTGGCCGGGTGGAAACACCATATATTTT.

This clonotype was picked up a small number of times. The genes are TRBV2 and TRBJ2-2; TRBD2 matches at 7 bases. The CDR3 consists of 18 residues. J was trimmed by 5 bases and V by 10 bases; bases with no gene match: 22. Germline assignment: CDR1 SNHLY and CDR2 FYNNEI. This CDR3 is CATSQGVLADMVTGELFF. The CDR3 nucleotides are TGTGCCACCTCCCAAGGGGTCCTAGCGGATATGGTTACCGGGGAGCTGTTTTTT.

This clonotype has more than one count but fewer than ten. The V gene is TRBV10-3, the J gene TRBJ1-5; a possible D gene is TRBD1 (5 bases). The V gene lost 4 bases and the J gene lost 3 bases, with 13 bases spanning the gap. CDR1 is ENHRY, CDR2 SYGVKD, per germline. The CDR3 has 15 residues. The chain's CDR3 is CAISGQGMNNQPQHF. The CDR3 nucleotides are TGTGCCATCAGTGGGCAGGGTATGAACAATCAGCCCCAGCATTTT.

V usage is TRBV6-5 and J usage is TRBJ2-2; TRBD2 is a possible D gene (6 bases). From germline, CDR1 is MNHEY and CDR2 SVGAGI. V lost 7 bases to trimming and J lost 1 base, with 13 bases between them. This CDR3 comprises 15 residues. The CDR3 DNA sequence: TGTGCCAGCACCGCCCTAGCGAAGAACACCGGGGAGCTGTTTTTT. Translation gives CASTALAKNTGELFF.

The rearrangement uses TRBV7-2 and TRBJ2-3, with 8 bases identical to TRBD2. The ends lost 5 bases at V and 4 bases at J; junction bases unmatched: 2. Per germline, CDR1 SGHTA and CDR2 FQGNSA. The CDR3 runs to 13 residues. In DNA, the CDR3 is TGTGCCAGCAGCGCACTAGCGGCAGATACGCAGTATTTT. Protein sequence: CASSALAADTQYF. Variable domain in full (rest from reference TRBV7-2 and TRBJ2-3): GAGVSQSPSNKVTEKGKDVELRCDPISGHTALYWYRQSLGQGLEFLIYFQGNSAPDKSGLPSDRFSAERTGGSVSTLTIQRTQQEDSAVYLCASSALAADTQYFGPGTRLTVL.

This clonotype was observed a handful of times. This chain joins TRBV14 and TRBJ1-1; D is perhaps TRBD1 (5 bases). Germline CDR1 reads SGHDN; CDR2 reads FVKESK. This CDR3 has 13 residues. V lost 4 bases to trimming and J lost 0 bases, with 6 bases between them. This CDR3 reads CASSRDLNTEAFF. The CDR3 nucleotides are TGTGCCAGCAGCCGGGACCTGAACACTGAAGCTTTCTTT.

This clonotype was recorded a few times. This rearrangement joins TRBV4-2 to TRBJ1-2, with D possibly matching TRBD1 (5 bases). The CDR3 is 15 residues long. Looked up from germline, CDR1 is LGHNA and CDR2 is YNFKEQ. Trimming cost V 2 bases and J 4 bases, with 14 bases left between them. The CDR3 DNA reads TGTGCCAGCAGCCAAACCGGGACCATAGGCTATGGCTACACCTTC. Residues: CASSQTGTIGYGYTF.

The chain is built from TRBV4-3 and TRBJ2-3, with 8 nucleotides matching TRBD2. The CDR3 has 17 amino acids. V gave up 4 bases and J gave up 0 bases; unmatched junction bases: 9. Germline V gives CDR1 LGHNA, CDR2 YSLEER. CDR3 protein: CASSRVGGGHSTDTQYF. The DNA of the CDR3 is TGCGCCAGCAGCCGAGTAGGCGGGGGGCACAGCACAGATACGCAGTATTTT.

CDR3 region: CASGEARGGETQYF. In DNA, the CDR3 is TGTGCCAGCGGAGAGGCGAGGGGCGGGGAGACCCAGTACTTC. V gene TRBV5-6 combines with J gene TRBJ2-5, with D tentatively TRBD1 or TRBD2 (5 bases each). V dropped 7 bases and J dropped 5 bases, with 18 bases sitting between them. Per the germline V gene, CDR1 is SGHDT and CDR2 is YYEEEE. The CDR3 totals 14 residues.

The V gene is TRBV29-1, the J gene TRBJ2-5; D possibly matches TRBD1 or TRBD2 (5 bases each). CDR1 and CDR2 (germline): SQVTM, ANQGSEA. The CDR3 consists of 14 residues. The ends were cut back, 5 bases at V and 1 base at J, with 14 bases in the middle. The CDR3 nucleotides read TGCAGCGTTACCCGCCGGGGCCTCCAAGAGACCCAGTACTTC. This codes for CSVTRRGLQETQYF.